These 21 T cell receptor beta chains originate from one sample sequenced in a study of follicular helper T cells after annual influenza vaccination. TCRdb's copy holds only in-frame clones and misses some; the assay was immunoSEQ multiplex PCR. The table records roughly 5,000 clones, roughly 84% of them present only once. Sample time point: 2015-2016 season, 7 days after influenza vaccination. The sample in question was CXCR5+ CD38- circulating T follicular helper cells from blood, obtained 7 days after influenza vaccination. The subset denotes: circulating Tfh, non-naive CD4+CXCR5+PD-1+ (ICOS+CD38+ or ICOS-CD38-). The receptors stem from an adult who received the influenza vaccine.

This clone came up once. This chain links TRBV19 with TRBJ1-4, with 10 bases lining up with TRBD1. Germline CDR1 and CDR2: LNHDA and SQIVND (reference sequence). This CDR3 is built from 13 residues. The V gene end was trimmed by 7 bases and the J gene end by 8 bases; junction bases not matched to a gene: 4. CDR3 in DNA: TGTGCCAGTACTGGACAGGGGGGCGAAAAACTGTTTTTT. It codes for CASTGQGGEKLFF.

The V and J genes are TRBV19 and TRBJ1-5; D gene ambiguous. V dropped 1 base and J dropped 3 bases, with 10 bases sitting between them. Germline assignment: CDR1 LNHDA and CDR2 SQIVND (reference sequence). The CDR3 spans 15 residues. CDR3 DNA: TGTGCCAGTAGTATAGCTCAGGCCATCAATCAGCCCCAGCATTTT. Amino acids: CASSIAQAINQPQHF.

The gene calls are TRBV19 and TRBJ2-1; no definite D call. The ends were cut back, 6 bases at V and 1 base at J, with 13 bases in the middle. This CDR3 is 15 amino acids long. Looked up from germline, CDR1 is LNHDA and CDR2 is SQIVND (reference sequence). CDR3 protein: CASRRDLSSYNEQFF. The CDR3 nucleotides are TGTGCCAGTAGACGAGACCTATCTTCCTACAATGAGCAGTTCTTC. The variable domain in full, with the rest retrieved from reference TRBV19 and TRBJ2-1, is DGGITQSPKYLFRKEGQNVTLSCEQNLNHDAMYWYRQDPGQGLRLIYYSQIVNDFQKGDIAEGYSVSREKKESFPLTVTSAQKNPTAFYLCASRRDLSSYNEQFFGPGTRLTVL.

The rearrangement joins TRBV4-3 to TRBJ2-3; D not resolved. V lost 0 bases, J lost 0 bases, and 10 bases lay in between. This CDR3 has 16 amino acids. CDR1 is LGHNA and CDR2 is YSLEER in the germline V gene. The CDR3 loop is CASSQELRPSTDTQYF. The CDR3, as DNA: TGCGCCAGCAGCCAAGAGCTCAGGCCTAGCACAGATACGCAGTATTTT.

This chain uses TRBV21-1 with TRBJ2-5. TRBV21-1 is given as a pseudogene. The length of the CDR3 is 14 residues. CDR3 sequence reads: CASSKGVLRETQYF. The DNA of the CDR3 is TGTGCCAGCAGCAAAGGGGTCCTTAGGGAGACCCAGTACTTC.

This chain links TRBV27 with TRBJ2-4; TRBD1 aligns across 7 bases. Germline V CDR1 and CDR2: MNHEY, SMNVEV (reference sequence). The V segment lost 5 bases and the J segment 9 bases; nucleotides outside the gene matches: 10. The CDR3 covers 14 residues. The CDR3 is CASSKTGMEAIQYF. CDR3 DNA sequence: TGTGCCAGCAGTAAGACAGGGATGGAAGCCATTCAGTACTTC.

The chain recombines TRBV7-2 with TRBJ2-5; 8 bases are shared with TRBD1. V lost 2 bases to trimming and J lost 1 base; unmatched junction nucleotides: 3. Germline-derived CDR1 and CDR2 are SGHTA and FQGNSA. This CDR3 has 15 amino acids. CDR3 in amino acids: CASSLTGGFQETQYF. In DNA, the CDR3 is TGTGCCAGCAGCTTAACAGGGGGATTCCAAGAGACCCAGTACTTC. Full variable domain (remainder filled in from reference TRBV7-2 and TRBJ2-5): GAGVSQSPSNKVTEKGKDVELRCDPISGHTALYWYRQSLGQGLEFLIYFQGNSAPDKSGLPSDRFSAERTGGSVSTLTIQRTQQEDSAVYLCASSLTGGFQETQYFGPGTRLLVL.

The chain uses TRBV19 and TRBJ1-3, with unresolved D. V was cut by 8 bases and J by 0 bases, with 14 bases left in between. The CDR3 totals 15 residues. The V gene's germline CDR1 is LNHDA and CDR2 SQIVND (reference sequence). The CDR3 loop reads CASGNYGTSGNTIYF. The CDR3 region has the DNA TGTGCCAGTGGAAATTATGGCACCTCTGGAAACACCATATATTTT.

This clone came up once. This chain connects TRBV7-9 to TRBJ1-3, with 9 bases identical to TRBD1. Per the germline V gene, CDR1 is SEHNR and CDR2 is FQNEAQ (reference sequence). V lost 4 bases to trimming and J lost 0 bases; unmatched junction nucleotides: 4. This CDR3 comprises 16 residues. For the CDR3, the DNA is TGTGCCAGCAGCTGGACAGGGGAGATCTCTGGAAACACCATATATTTT. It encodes CASSWTGEISGNTIYF.

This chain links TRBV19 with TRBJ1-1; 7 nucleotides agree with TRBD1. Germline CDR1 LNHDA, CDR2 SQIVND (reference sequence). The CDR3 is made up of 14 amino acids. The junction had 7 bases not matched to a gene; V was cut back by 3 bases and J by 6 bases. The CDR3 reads CASSIQGVQAEAFF. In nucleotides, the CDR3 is TGTGCCAGTAGTATTCAGGGGGTTCAAGCTGAAGCTTTCTTT. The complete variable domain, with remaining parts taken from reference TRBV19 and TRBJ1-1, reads DGGITQSPKYLFRKEGQNVTLSCEQNLNHDAMYWYRQDPGQGLRLIYYSQIVNDFQKGDIAEGYSVSREKKESFPLTVTSAQKNPTAFYLCASSIQGVQAEAFFGQGTRLTVV.

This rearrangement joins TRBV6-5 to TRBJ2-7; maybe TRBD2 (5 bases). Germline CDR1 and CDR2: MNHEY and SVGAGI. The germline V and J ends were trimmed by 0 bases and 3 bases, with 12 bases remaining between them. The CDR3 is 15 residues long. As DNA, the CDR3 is TGTGCCAGCAGTTACTCGTGGACCGGGGACTACGAGCAGTACTTC. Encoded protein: CASSYSWTGDYEQYF.

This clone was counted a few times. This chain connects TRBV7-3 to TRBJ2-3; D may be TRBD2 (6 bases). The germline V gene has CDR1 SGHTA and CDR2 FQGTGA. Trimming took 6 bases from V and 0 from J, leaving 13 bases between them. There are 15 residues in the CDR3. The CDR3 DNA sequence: TGTGCCAGCAGGTCCGGGGGTGCTAGCACAGATACGCAGTATTTT. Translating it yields CASRSGGASTDTQYF.

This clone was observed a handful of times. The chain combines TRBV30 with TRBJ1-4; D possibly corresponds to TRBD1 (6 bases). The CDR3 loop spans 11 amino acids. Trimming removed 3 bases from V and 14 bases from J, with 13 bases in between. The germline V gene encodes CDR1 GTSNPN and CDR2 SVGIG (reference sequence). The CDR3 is CAWSVGGALFF. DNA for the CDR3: TGTGCCTGGAGCGTAGGGGGGGCCCTGTTTTTT.

The CDR3 sequence is CASSPGTSGIGGSDTQYF. CDR3 DNA: TGTGCCAGCAGCCCCGGGACTAGCGGGATAGGTGGGTCAGATACGCAGTATTTT. The J gene is TRBJ2-3, the V gene TRBV11-3; 13 nucleotides agree with TRBD2. Per the germline V gene, CDR1 is SGHNT and CDR2 is YENEEA. The junction had 12 bases not matched to a gene; V was cut back by 5 bases and J by 4 bases. The CDR3 has 18 residues.

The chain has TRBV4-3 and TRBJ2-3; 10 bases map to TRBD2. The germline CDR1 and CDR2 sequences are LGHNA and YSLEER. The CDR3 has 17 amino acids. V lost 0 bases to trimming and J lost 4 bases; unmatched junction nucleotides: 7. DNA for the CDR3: TGCGCCAGCAGCCAAGATCCAGCGGGGGGGCGGGCAGATACGCAGTATTTT. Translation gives CASSQDPAGGRADTQYF.

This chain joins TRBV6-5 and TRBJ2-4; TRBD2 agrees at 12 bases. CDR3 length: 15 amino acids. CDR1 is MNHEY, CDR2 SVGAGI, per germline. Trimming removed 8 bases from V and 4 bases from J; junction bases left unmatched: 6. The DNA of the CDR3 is TGTGCCAGCGGGACGACTAGCGGGGGAAAAAACATTCAGTACTTC. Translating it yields CASGTTSGGKNIQYF.

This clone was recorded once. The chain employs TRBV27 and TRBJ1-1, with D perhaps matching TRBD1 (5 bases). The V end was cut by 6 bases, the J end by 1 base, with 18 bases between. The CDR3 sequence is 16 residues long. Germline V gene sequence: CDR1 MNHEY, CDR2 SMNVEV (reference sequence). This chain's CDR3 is CASSRRQGGSNTEAFF. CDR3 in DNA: TGTGCCAGCAGCCGGCGGCAGGGCGGGTCGAACACTGAAGCTTTCTTT.

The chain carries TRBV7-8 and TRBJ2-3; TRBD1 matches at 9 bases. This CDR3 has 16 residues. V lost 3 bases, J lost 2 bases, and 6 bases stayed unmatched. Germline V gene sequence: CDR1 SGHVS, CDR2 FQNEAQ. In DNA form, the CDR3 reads TGTGCCAGCAGCTTGCGGACAGGGGATCTCACAGATACGCAGTATTTT. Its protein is CASSLRTGDLTDTQYF.

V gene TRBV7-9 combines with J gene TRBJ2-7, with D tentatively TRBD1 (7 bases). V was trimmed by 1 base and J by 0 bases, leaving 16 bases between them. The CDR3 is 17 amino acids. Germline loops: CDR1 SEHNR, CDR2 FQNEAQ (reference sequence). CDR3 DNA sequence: TGTGCCAGCAGCTTAGGATCGGGCAGGGGGGCCTCCTACGAGCAGTACTTC. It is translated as CASSLGSGRGASYEQYF.

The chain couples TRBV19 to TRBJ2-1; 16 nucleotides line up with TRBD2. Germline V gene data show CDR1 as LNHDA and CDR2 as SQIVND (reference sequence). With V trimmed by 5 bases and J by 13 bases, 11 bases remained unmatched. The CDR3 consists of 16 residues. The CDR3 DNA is TGTGCCAGTAGTTCTTCCGGGACTAGCGGGGGGGCCAGTCAGTTCTTC. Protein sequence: CASSSSGTSGGASQFF.

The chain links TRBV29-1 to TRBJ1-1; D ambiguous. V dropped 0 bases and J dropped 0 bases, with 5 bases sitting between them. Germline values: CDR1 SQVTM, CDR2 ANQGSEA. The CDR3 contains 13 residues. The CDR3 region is CSVEEGMNTEAFF. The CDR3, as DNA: TGCAGCGTTGAAGAGGGAATGAACACTGAAGCTTTCTTT.